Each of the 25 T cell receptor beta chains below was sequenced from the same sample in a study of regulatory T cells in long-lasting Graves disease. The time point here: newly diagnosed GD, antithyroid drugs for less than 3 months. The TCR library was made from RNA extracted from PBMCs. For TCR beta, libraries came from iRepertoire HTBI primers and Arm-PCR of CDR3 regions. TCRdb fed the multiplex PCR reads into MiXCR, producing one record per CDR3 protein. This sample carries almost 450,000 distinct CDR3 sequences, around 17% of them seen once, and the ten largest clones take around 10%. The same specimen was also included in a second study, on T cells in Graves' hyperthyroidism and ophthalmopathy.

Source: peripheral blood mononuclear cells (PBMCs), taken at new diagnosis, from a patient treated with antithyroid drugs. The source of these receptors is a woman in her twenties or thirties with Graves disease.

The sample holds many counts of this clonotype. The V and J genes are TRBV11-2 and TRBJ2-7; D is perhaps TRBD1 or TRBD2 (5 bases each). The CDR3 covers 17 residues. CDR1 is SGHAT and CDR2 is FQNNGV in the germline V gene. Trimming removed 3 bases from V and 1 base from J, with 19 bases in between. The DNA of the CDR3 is TGTGCCAGCAGCTTGACGCCGGGACGGAGGACTTCCTACGAGCAGTACTTC. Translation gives CASSLTPGRRTSYEQYF.

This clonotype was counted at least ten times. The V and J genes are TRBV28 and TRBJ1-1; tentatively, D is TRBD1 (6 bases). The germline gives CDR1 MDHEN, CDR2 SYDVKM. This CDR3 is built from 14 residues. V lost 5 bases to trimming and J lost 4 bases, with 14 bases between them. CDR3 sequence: CASSLGGAATEAFF. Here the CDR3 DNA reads TGTGCCAGCAGTCTCGGGGGCGCTGCCACTGAAGCTTTCTTT.

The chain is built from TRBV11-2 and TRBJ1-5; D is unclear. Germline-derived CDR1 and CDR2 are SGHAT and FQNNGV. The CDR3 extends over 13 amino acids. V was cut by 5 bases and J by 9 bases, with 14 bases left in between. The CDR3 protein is CASSQARMGPQHF. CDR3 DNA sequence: TGTGCCAGCAGCCAAGCTCGGATGGGGCCCCAGCATTTT.

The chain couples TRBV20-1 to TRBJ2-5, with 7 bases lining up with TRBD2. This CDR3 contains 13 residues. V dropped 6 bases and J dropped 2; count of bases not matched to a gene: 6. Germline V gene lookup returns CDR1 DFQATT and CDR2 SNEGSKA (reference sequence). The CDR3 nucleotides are TGCAGTGCCCGGGACTACCAACAAGAGACCCAGTACTTC. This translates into CSARDYQQETQYF.

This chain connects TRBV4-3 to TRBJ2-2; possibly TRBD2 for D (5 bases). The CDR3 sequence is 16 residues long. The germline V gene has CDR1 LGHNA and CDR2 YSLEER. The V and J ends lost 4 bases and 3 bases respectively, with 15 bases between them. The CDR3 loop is CASSLRTFLDTGELFF. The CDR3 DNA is TGCGCCAGCAGCCTAAGGACTTTTTTAGACACCGGGGAGCTGTTTTTT.

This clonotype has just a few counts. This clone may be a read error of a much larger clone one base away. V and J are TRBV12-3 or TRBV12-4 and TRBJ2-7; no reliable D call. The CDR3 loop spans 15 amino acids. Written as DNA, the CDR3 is TGTGCCAGCAGTTTATGGGGATACTCCTCCTGCGAGCAGTACTTC. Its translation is CASSLWGYSSCEQYF.

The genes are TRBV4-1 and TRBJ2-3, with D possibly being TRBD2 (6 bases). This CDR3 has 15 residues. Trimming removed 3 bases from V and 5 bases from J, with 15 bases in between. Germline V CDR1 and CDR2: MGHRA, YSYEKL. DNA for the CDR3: TGCGCCAGCAGCCATCTGGGGGGATCTAGAGATACGCAGTATTTT. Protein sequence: CASSHLGGSRDTQYF.

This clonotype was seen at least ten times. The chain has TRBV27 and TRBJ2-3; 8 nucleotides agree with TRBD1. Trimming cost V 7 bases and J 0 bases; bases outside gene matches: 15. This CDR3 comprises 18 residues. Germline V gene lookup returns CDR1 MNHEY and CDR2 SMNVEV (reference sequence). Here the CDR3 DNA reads TGTGCCAGCACCCCCTGGACAGGGAAGAGAGCTAGCACAGATACGCAGTATTTT. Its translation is CASTPWTGKRASTDTQYF.

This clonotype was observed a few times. CDR3 amino acids: CASSYSGSARGLAYEQYF. CDR3 DNA: TGTGCCAGCAGTTACTCCGGTTCGGCCAGGGGGCTGGCCTACGAGCAGTACTTC. The chain recombines TRBV6-5 with TRBJ2-7; 8 bases fit TRBD1. The junction had 12 bases not matched to a gene; V was cut back by 0 bases and J by 2 bases. The CDR3 runs to 18 residues. Germline V gene sequence: CDR1 MNHEY, CDR2 SVGAGI.

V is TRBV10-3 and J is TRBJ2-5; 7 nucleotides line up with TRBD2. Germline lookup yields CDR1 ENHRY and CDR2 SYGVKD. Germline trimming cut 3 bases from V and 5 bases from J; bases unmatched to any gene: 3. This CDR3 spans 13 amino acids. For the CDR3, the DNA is TGTGCCATCAGTGAAACTAGCGAGGAGACCCAGTACTTC. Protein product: CAISETSEETQYF.

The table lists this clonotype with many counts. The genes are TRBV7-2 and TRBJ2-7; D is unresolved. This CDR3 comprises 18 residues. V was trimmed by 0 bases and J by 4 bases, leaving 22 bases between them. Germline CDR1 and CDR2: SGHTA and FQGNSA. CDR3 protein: CASSLALHGPYRAYEQYF. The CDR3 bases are TGTGCCAGCAGCTTAGCGCTCCACGGGCCTTACAGAGCGTACGAGCAGTACTTC.

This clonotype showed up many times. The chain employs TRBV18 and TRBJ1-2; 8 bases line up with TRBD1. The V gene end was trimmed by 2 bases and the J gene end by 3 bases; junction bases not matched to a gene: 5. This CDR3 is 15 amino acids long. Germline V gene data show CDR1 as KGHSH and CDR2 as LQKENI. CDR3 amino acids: CASSPMQGAYYGYTF. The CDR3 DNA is TGTGCCAGCTCACCAATGCAGGGGGCTTACTATGGCTACACCTTC.

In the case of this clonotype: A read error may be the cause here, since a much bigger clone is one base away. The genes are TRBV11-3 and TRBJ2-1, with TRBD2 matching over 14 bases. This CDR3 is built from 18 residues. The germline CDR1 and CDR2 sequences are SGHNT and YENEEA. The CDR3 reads CTSSIGTSGSRGWNEQFF. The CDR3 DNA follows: TGTACCAGCAGCATCGGGACTAGCGGGAGCCGGGGCTGGAATGAGCAGTTCTTC.

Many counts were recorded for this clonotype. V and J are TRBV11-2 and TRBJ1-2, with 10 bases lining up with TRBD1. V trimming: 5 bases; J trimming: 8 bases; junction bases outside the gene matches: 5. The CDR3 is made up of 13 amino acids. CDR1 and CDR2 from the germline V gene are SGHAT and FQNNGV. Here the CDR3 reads CASSLGQGVGYTF. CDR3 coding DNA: TGTGCCAGCAGCCTAGGACAGGGGGTCGGCTACACCTTC.

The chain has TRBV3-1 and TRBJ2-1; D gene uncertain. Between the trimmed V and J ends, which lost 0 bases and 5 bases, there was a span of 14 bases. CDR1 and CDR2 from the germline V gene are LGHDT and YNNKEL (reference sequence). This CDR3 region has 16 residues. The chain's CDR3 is CASSQDQGRTDNEQFF. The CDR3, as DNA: TGTGCCAGCAGCCAAGACCAAGGACGGACCGACAATGAGCAGTTCTTC.

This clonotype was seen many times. The CDR3 protein is CASSPYRGYEQYF. The CDR3 DNA sequence: TGTGCCAGCAGTCCCTACCGGGGCTACGAGCAGTACTTC. The rearrangement uses TRBV2 and TRBJ2-7; weak D call: TRBD2 (5 bases). Trimming removed 5 bases at V and 3 bases at J, with 11 bases between. The CDR3 covers 13 residues. The V gene's germline CDR1 is SNHLY and CDR2 FYNNEI.

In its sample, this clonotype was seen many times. The CDR3 sequence is CASSAGWAGELFF. CDR3 sequence (DNA): TGTGCCAGCAGCGCGGGGTGGGCCGGGGAGCTGTTTTTT. The chain links TRBV7-3 to TRBJ2-2; possibly TRBD2 for D (6 bases). The CDR3 contains 13 residues. Germline V lookup: CDR1 SGHTA, CDR2 FQGTGA. V lost 5 bases and J lost 6, with 10 bases in between.

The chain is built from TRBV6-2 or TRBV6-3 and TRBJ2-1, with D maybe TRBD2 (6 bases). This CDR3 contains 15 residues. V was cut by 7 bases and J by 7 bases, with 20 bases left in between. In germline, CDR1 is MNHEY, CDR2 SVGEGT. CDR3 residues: CASTQGAGFLNEQFF. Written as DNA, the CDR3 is TGTGCCAGCACCCAAGGGGCGGGGTTTTTGAATGAGCAGTTCTTC.

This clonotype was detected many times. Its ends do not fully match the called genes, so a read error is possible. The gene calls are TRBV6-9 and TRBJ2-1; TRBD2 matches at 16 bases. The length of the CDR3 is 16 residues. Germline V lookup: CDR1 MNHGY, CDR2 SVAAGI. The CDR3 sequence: CASSSGTSGRANEQFF. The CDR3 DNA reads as TGTGCCAGTAGTTCCGGGACTAGCGGGAGGGCCAATGAGCAGTTCTTC.

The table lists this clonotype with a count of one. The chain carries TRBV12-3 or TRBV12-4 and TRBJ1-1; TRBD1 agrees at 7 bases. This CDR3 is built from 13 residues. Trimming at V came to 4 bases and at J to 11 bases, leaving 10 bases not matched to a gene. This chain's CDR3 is CASSSDRAMGAFF. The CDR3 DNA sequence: TGTGCCAGCAGTTCTGACAGGGCCATGGGCGCTTTCTTT.

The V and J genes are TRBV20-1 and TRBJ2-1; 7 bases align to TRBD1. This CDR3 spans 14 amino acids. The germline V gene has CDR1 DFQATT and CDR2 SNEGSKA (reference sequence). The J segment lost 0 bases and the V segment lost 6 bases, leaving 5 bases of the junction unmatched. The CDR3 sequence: CSAPRDSSYNEQFF. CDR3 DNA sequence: TGCAGTGCCCCCCGGGACAGCTCCTACAATGAGCAGTTCTTC.

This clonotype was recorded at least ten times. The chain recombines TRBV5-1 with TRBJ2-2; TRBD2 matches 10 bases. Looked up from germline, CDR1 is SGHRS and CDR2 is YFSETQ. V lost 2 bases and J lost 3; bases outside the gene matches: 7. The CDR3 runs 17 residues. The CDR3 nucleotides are TGCGCCAGCAGCTTTAAACTAGCGGGATACTACACCGGGGAGCTGTTTTTT. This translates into CASSFKLAGYYTGELFF. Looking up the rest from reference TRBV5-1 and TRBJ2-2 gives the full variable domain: KAGVTQTPRYLIKTRGQQVTLSCSPISGHRSVSWYQQTPGQGLQFLFEYFSETQRNKGNFPGRFSGRQFSNSRSEMNVSTLELGDSALYLCASSFKLAGYYTGELFFGEGSRLTVL.

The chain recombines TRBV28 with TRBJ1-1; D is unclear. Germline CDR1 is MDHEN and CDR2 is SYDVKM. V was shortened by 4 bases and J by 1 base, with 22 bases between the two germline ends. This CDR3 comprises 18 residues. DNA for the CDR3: TGTGCCAGCAGTTCCCACCCCCCCTTTTCCCCGCCGAACACTGAAGCTTTCTTT. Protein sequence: CASSSHPPFSPPNTEAFF. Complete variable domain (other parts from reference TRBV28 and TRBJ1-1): DVKVTQSSRYLVKRTGEKVFLECVQDMDHENMFWYRQDPGLGLRLIYFSYDVKMKEKGDIPEGYSVSREKKERFSLILESASTNQTSMYLCASSSHPPFSPPNTEAFFGQGTRLTVV.

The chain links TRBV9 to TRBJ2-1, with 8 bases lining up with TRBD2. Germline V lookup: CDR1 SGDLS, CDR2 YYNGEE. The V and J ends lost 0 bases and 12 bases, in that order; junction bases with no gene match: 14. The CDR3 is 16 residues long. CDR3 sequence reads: CASSVDSGGPPERQFF. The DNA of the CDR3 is TGTGCCAGCAGCGTAGACAGCGGGGGACCCCCTGAAAGGCAGTTCTTC.

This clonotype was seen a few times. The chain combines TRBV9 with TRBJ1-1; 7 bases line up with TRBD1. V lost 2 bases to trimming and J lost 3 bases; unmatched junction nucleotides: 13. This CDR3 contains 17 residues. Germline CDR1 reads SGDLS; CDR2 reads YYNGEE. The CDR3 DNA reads TGTGCCAGCAGCGTCGCAACCCCCGGGACAGACGACACTGAAGCTTTCTTT. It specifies CASSVATPGTDDTEAFF.